This is a list of T cell receptor beta chains from one sample in a study of shared clonotypes between healthy human individuals. Data came from immunoSEQ multiplex PCR; TCRdb stores just in-frame clones and leaves some out. The sample consists of about 2.1 million clones, roughly 93% of them appearing once. The sequencing input was naive CD8+ T cells from PBMCs. All receptors derive from a man between 18 and 29 years old in good health. Some clones in this sample may be carry-over from other donors' samples. Both conserved end residues are part of each CDR3. A D gene is named only where the DNA matches it firmly. Clone size is stated in some rows and not others, as once, few, many or a class when expanded.

clone_size: -; v_call: TRBV7-8; j_call: TRBJ1-2; d_call: -; cdr3_nt: TGTGCCAGCAGCCCCCAGCGGGCCCCCCAAAACTATGGCTACACCTTC; cdr3_aa: CASSPQRAPQNYGYTF
clone_size: once; v_call: TRBV25-1; j_call: TRBJ2-7; d_call: -; cdr3_nt: TGTGCCAGCAGTGAAAGGGGAGGTTCTTACGAGCAGTACTTC; cdr3_aa: CASSERGGSYEQYF
clone_size: -; v_call: TRBV29-1; j_call: TRBJ1-2; d_call: TRBD1; cdr3_nt: TGCAGCGTCAAAGATGGCAGGGGGGCCAAGTATGGCTACACCTTC; cdr3_aa: CSVKDGRGAKYGYTF
clone_size: -; v_call: TRBV7-3; j_call: TRBJ2-5; d_call: TRBD2; cdr3_nt: TGTGCCAGCAGCCCCCGGGGAGGGATCCAAGAGACCCAGTACTTC; cdr3_aa: CASSPRGGIQETQYF
clone_size: once; v_call: TRBV11-2; j_call: TRBJ1-3; d_call: TRBD1; cdr3_nt: TGTGCCAGCAGCTTGACAGGGCTGAGCTCTGGAAACACCATATATTTT; cdr3_aa: CASSLTGLSSGNTIYF
clone_size: -; v_call: TRBV7-9; j_call: TRBJ1-2; d_call: -; cdr3_nt: TGTGCCAGCAAACCCTTTAGAAACTATGGCTACACCTTC; cdr3_aa: CASKPFRNYGYTF
clone_size: -; v_call: TRBV7-3; j_call: TRBJ2-3; d_call: TRBD2; cdr3_nt: TGTGCCAGCAGCCCGGGACTAGCGAAGACAAGCACAGATACGCAGTATTTT; cdr3_aa: CASSPGLAKTSTDTQYF
clone_size: -; v_call: TRBV9; j_call: TRBJ2-7; d_call: -; cdr3_nt: TGTGCCAGCAGCGTAGATGAAGGTTACGAGCAGTACTTC; cdr3_aa: CASSVDEGYEQYF
clone_size: -; v_call: TRBV5-6; j_call: TRBJ1-2; d_call: TRBD1; cdr3_nt: TGTGCCAGCAGCTTGGACAGGGACAGGTATGGCTACACCTTC; cdr3_aa: CASSLDRDRYGYTF
clone_size: -; v_call: TRBV28; j_call: TRBJ2-5; d_call: TRBD2; cdr3_nt: TGTGCCAGCAATGACGGGAGGGGAGAGACCCAGTACTTC; cdr3_aa: CASNDGRGETQYF
clone_size: -; v_call: TRBV14; j_call: TRBJ2-7; d_call: TRBD1; cdr3_nt: TGTGCCAGCAGCCAATTCCAGGGGGCGGACGAGCAGTACTTC; cdr3_aa: CASSQFQGADEQYF
clone_size: -; v_call: TRBV7-3; j_call: TRBJ2-2; d_call: -; cdr3_nt: TGTGCCAGCAGCCTCGACAGGAACACCGGGGAGCTGTTTTTT; cdr3_aa: CASSLDRNTGELFF
clone_size: -; v_call: TRBV12-5; j_call: TRBJ2-2; d_call: TRBD1; cdr3_nt: TGTGCTAGTGCCGCCAGGGGGCTTGGCACCGGGGAGCTGTTTTTT; cdr3_aa: CASAARGLGTGELFF
clone_size: -; v_call: TRBV7-2; j_call: TRBJ1-2; d_call: TRBD1; cdr3_nt: TGTGCCAGCAGCTTAGGAGGGGGCGTCATCCCTAACTATGGCTACACCTTC; cdr3_aa: CASSLGGGVIPNYGYTF
clone_size: -; v_call: TRBV19; j_call: TRBJ1-2; d_call: -; cdr3_nt: TGTGCCAGTGGGCCGGATAACTATGGCTACACCTTC; cdr3_aa: CASGPDNYGYTF
clone_size: -; v_call: TRBV7-9; j_call: TRBJ1-1; d_call: TRBD1; cdr3_nt: TGTGCCAGCAGCTTAGTGGGCAGGGGGCTAAAGAACACTGAAGCTTTCTTT; cdr3_aa: CASSLVGRGLKNTEAFF
clone_size: -; v_call: TRBV7-9; j_call: TRBJ1-3; d_call: -; cdr3_nt: TGTGCCAGCAGCTTAGAGGCAGGCCGCTCTGGAAACACCATATATTTT; cdr3_aa: CASSLEAGRSGNTIYF
clone_size: -; v_call: TRBV4-2; j_call: TRBJ2-3; d_call: -; cdr3_nt: TGTGCCAGCAGCCGAGATGCCAAAGCGGATACGCAGTATTTT; cdr3_aa: CASSRDAKADTQYF
clone_size: -; v_call: TRBV5-6; j_call: TRBJ1-3; d_call: -; cdr3_nt: TGTGCCAGCAGCTTCTTAGGGGAAAACTCTGGAAACACCATATATTTT; cdr3_aa: CASSFLGENSGNTIYF
clone_size: once; v_call: TRBV7-9; j_call: TRBJ2-1; d_call: TRBD2; cdr3_nt: TGTGCCAGCAGCCCCTCTAGCGGGAGGGCCTATGAGCAGTTCTTC; cdr3_aa: CASSPSSGRAYEQFF
clone_size: -; v_call: TRBV10-3; j_call: TRBJ2-7; d_call: -; cdr3_nt: TGTGCCATCAGTGAGGGTTTAAATGCCTACGAGCAGTACTTC; cdr3_aa: CAISEGLNAYEQYF
clone_size: -; v_call: TRBV9; j_call: TRBJ1-2; d_call: -; cdr3_nt: TGTGCCAGCAGCGGCGGGTACTACACCTTC; cdr3_aa: CASSGGYYTF
clone_size: once; v_call: TRBV7-2; j_call: TRBJ1-1; d_call: -; cdr3_nt: TGTGCCAGCAGTGGGGGAGGGACTGAAGCTTTCTTT; cdr3_aa: CASSGGGTEAFF
clone_size: -; v_call: TRBV29-1; j_call: TRBJ2-7; d_call: -; cdr3_nt: TGCAGCGTTGAAGGGGGCCCAGACCCCTACGAGCAGTACTTC; cdr3_aa: CSVEGGPDPYEQYF
clone_size: -; v_call: TRBV5-4; j_call: TRBJ2-7; d_call: TRBD2; cdr3_nt: TGTGCCAGCGGGACTAGCGGGAGAAGCGGCCACGAGCAGTACTTC; cdr3_aa: CASGTSGRSGHEQYF
clone_size: -; v_call: TRBV4-2; j_call: TRBJ2-7; d_call: TRBD2; cdr3_nt: TGTGCCAGCAGCCAAGGGACTAGCGGGAGGGGCGAGCAGTACTTC; cdr3_aa: CASSQGTSGRGEQYF
clone_size: -; v_call: TRBV27; j_call: TRBJ2-3; d_call: -; cdr3_nt: TGTGCCAGCAGTTTAGCTGGGGGTGGCACAGATACGCAGTATTTT; cdr3_aa: CASSLAGGGTDTQYF
clone_size: -; v_call: TRBV6-1; j_call: TRBJ1-2; d_call: -; cdr3_nt: TGTGCCAGCAGTGACTCAGGGCCGGGATATGGCTACACCTTC; cdr3_aa: CASSDSGPGYGYTF
clone_size: -; v_call: TRBV10-3; j_call: TRBJ2-7; d_call: -; cdr3_nt: TGTGCCATCAGTGACCCTACAAATCAAAGGTACGAGCAGTACTTC; cdr3_aa: CAISDPTNQRYEQYF
clone_size: -; v_call: TRBV9; j_call: TRBJ2-7; d_call: TRBD1; cdr3_nt: TGTGCCAGCAGCGTAACTGGAGACAGGGTCTACGAGCAGTACTTC; cdr3_aa: CASSVTGDRVYEQYF
clone_size: -; v_call: TRBV28; j_call: TRBJ2-1; d_call: -; cdr3_nt: TGTGCCAGCAGTTTGGGGAGCGGAGGCAACAATGAGCAGTTCTTC; cdr3_aa: CASSLGSGGNNEQFF
clone_size: -; v_call: TRBV7-6; j_call: TRBJ2-1; d_call: -; cdr3_nt: TGTGCCAGCCGCGCTAGCGCACACAATGAGCAGTTCTTC; cdr3_aa: CASRASAHNEQFF
clone_size: -; v_call: TRBV27; j_call: TRBJ2-3; d_call: TRBD1; cdr3_nt: TGTGCCAGCAGTTTATCGACAGGGCCTGAGGGGCAGTATTTT; cdr3_aa: CASSLSTGPEGQYF
clone_size: -; v_call: TRBV27; j_call: TRBJ2-7; d_call: -; cdr3_nt: TGTGCCAGCAGTATATCAGGCTACGAGCAGTACTTC; cdr3_aa: CASSISGYEQYF
clone_size: -; v_call: TRBV7-2; j_call: TRBJ2-3; d_call: TRBD1; cdr3_nt: TGTGCCAGCAGCCCCTGGGGGACAGGGGTAAATACGCAGTATTTT; cdr3_aa: CASSPWGTGVNTQYF
clone_size: -; v_call: TRBV27; j_call: TRBJ2-7; d_call: TRBD1; cdr3_nt: TGTGCCAGCAGTTCTGCCGGGACAGGGTGGTCGGAGCAGTACTTC; cdr3_aa: CASSSAGTGWSEQYF
clone_size: once; v_call: TRBV10-1; j_call: TRBJ2-3; d_call: -; cdr3_nt: TGCGCCAGCAGTGAGGAGCAGAACACAGATACGCAGTATTTT; cdr3_aa: CASSEEQNTDTQYF
clone_size: -; v_call: TRBV27; j_call: TRBJ2-5; d_call: -; cdr3_nt: TGTGCCAGCAGTTTAGGGGCGGGGACCGGGGAGACCCAGTACTTC; cdr3_aa: CASSLGAGTGETQYF
clone_size: -; v_call: TRBV6-6; j_call: TRBJ1-1; d_call: -; cdr3_nt: TGTGCCAGCAATACGGACAAAGACACTGAAGCTTTCTTT; cdr3_aa: CASNTDKDTEAFF
clone_size: -; v_call: TRBV9; j_call: TRBJ1-2; d_call: TRBD1; cdr3_nt: TGTGCCAGCAGCGTGGGACAGGCCCCTTCATGGGGCTACACCTTC; cdr3_aa: CASSVGQAPSWGYTF
clone_size: once; v_call: TRBV14; j_call: TRBJ1-4; d_call: -; cdr3_nt: TGTGCCAGCAGCCAAGATGGCTCAACTAATGAAAAACTGTTTTTT; cdr3_aa: CASSQDGSTNEKLFF